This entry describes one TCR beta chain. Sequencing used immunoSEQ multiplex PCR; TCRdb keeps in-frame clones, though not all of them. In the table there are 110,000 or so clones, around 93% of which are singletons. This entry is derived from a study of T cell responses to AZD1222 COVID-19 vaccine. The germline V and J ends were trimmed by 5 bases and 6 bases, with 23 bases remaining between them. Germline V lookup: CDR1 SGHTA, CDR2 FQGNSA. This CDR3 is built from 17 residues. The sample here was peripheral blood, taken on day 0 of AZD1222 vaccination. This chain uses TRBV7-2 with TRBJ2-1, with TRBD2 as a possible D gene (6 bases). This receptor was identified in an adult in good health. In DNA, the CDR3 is TGTGCCAGCAGCACAAGCGTTAATAGCGGAGCCCGCAATGAGCAGTTCTTC. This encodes CASSTSVNSGARNEQFF. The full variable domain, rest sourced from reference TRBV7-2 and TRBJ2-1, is GAGVSQSPSNKVTEKGKDVELRCDPISGHTALYWYRQSLGQGLEFLIYFQGNSAPDKSGLPSDRFSAERTGGSVSTLTIQRTQQEDSAVYLCASSTSVNSGARNEQFFGPGTRLTVL.